Presented here are 5 T cell receptor beta chains from one specimen sequenced in a study of T cell responses to AZD1222 COVID-19 vaccine. Assay: immunoSEQ multiplex PCR; the TCRdb copy retains only in-frame clones and omits some. The sample has 150,000 to 250,000 clones, 90% to 95% seen once. This specimen was peripheral blood, taken 28 days after the second AZD1222 dose. The receptors were sampled from an adult who received the AZD1222 COVID-19 vaccine.

The chain is built from TRBV7-8 and TRBJ1-1, with D perhaps matching TRBD1 (6 bases). The CDR3 loop spans 15 amino acids. The germline gives CDR1 SGHVS, CDR2 FQNEAQ. V lost 1 base and J lost 5, with 14 bases in between. CDR3 coding DNA: TGTGCCAGCAGCTTAGATTCGGGGGGCTGGACTGAAGCTTTCTTT. The encoded protein is CASSLDSGGWTEAFF.

The V gene is TRBV9, the J gene TRBJ1-2; 8 bases map to TRBD1. CDR1 and CDR2 (germline): SGDLS, YYNGEE. The CDR3 is made up of 13 amino acids. With 3 bases clipped from V and 8 bases from J, the junction kept 6 bases outside the gene matches. This CDR3 reads CASSDRTGRGYTF. CDR3 DNA: TGTGCCAGCAGCGACCGGACAGGGCGAGGCTACACCTTC.

V gene TRBV7-6 combines with J gene TRBJ2-5, with D possibly being TRBD1 (6 bases). This CDR3 is built from 11 residues. The germline V and J ends were trimmed by 10 bases and 5 bases, with 11 bases remaining between them. CDR1 is SGHVS, CDR2 FNYEAQ, per germline. CDR3 protein: CATQGLETQYF. The CDR3, as DNA: TGTGCCACTCAGGGGTTGGAGACCCAGTACTTC.

The V and J genes are TRBV12-3 or TRBV12-4 and TRBJ1-2; 8 bases line up with TRBD1. The ends lost 5 bases at V and 4 bases at J; junction bases unmatched: 3. CDR3 length: 13 amino acids. CDR3 amino acids: CASSRGTGYGYTF. The DNA for the CDR3 is TGTGCCAGCAGTAGAGGGACAGGCTATGGCTACACCTTC.

This chain uses TRBV9 with TRBJ1-5; TRBD1 is a possible D gene (5 bases). The germline CDR1 and CDR2 sequences are SGDLS and YYNGEE. The CDR3 consists of 15 residues. V shed 5 bases and J shed 2 bases, with 14 bases lying between them. CDR3 sequence (DNA): TGTGCCAGCAGTGGGGGGGAAAACGGCAATCAGCCCCAGCATTTT. This codes for CASSGGENGNQPQHF.